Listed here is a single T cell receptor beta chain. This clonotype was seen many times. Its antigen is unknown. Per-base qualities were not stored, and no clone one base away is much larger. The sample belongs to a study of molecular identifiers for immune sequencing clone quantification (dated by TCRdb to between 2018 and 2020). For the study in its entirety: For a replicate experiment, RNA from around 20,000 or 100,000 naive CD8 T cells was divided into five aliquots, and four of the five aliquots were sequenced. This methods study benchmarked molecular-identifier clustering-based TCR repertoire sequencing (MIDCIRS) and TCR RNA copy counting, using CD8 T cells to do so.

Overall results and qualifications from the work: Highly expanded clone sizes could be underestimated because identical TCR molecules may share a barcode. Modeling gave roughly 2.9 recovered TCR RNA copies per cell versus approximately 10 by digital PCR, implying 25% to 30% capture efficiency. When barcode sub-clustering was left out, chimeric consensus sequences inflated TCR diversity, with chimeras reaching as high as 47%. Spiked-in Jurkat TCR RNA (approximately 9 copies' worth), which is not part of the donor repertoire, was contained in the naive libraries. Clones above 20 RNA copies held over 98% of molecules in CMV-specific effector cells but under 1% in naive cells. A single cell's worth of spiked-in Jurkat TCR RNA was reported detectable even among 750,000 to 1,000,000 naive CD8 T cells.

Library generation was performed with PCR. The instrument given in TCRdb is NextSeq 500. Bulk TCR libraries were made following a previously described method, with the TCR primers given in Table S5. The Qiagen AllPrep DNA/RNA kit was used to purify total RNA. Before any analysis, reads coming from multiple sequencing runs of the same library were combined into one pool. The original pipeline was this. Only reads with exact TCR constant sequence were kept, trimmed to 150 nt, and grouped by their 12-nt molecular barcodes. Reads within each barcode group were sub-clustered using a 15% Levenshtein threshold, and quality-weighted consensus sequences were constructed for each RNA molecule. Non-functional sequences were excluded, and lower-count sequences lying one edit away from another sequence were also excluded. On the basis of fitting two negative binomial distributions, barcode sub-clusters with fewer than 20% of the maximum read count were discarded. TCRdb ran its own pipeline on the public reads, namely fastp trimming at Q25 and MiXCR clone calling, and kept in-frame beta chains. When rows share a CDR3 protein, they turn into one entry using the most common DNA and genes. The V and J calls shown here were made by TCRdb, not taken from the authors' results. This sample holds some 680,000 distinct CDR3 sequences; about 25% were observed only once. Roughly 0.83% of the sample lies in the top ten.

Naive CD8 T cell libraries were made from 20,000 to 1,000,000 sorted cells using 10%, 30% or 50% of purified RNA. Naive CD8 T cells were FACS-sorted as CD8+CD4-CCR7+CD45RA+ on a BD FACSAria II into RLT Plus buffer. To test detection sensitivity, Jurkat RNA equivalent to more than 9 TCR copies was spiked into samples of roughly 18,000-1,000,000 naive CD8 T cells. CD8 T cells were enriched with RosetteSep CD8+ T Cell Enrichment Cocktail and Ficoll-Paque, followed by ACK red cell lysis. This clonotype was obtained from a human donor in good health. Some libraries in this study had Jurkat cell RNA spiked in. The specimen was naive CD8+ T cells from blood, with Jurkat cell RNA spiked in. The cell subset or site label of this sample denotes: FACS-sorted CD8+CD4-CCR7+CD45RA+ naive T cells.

CDR3 sequence: CASSLGHNTGELFF. The bases are TGTGCCAGCAGCTTAGGTCATAACACCGGGGAGCTGTTTTTT. Recombination joined TRBV7-6 with TRBJ2-2; no D segment can be confidently identified. Counted from cysteine to phenylalanine, this CDR3 has 14 amino acids. Of all the DNA, just the CDR3 is kept, 42 bases in frame from base 1. V lost 1 base and J lost 2 bases; the stretch between them is 5 bases long. CDR1 SGHVS and CDR2 FNYEAQ are derived from the germline V gene. Joined to the reference TRBV7-6 and TRBJ2-2 proteins, this CDR3 gives the full variable domain: GAGVSQSPRYKVTKRGQDVALRCDPISGHVSLYWYRQALGQGPEFLTYFNYEAQQDKSGLPNDRFSAERPEGSISTLTIQRTEQRDSAMYRCASSLGHNTGELFFGEGSRLTVL.